A selection of T cell receptor beta chains follows, all from one sample in a study of CD8 T cells in ankylosing spondylitis. One entry per CDR3 protein, called by TCRdb with MiXCR from the 5' RACE reads. The sample has around 890,000 distinct CDR3 sequences; 12% are singletons. Sample: blood, either unsorted or a sorted T cell fraction (not recorded which). These receptors were obtained from a male donor with ankylosing spondylitis. The conserved cysteine and the conserved F or W are not part of the CDR3 here. The D gene is left open where the match is weak. Not all rows give a size; the values are once, few, many and, for expanded clones, a class.

V	size	J	D	CDR3
TRBV20-1	-	TRBJ2-7	-	SASRQPGHEQY
TRBV20-1	many	TRBJ2-4	-	SASRSTAKNIQY
TRBV20-1	-	TRBJ2-6	-	SAREDGSGANVLT
TRBV20-1	few	TRBJ1-3	-	SARDHSSVSGNTIY
TRBV20-1	few	TRBJ2-3	TRBD1	SARFVGTGISTDTQY
TRBV6-2/TRBV6-3	-	TRBJ1-2	-	ASSQTTGPIGYT
TRBV10-3	many	TRBJ1-6	-	AISVQSSYNSPLH
TRBV19	-	TRBJ1-5	TRBD1	ASSKDRGYPNQPQH
TRBV15	few	TRBJ2-5	-	ATSSRDTQETQY
TRBV10-3	-	TRBJ2-7	TRBD1	AISGDRGLSYEQY
TRBV4-2	few	TRBJ2-5	-	ASSLTPQGLGETQY
TRBV5-5	few	TRBJ1-1	-	ASSLEGGRAF
TRBV20-1	many	TRBJ2-5	-	SARDRLGARRETQY
TRBV7-9	few	TRBJ1-1	-	ASSFTRAAAEAF
TRBV5-5	few	TRBJ2-1	-	ASSLWELGAGNEQF
TRBV24-1	-	TRBJ2-7	TRBD1	ATSDLQIGQGAYEQY